These 24 T cell receptor beta chains were all obtained from the same sample, sequenced in a study. Via MiXCR, TCRdb re-called the RT-PCR reads, giving one row per CDR3 protein. This sample has about 680,000 distinct CDR3 sequences, with about 14% found just once. Material for sequencing was memory CD4+ T cells from blood. The receptors originated from a female donor in good health, serving as a healthy control.

V and J are TRBV5-6 and TRBJ2-7, with TRBD1 identical over 7 bases. With V trimmed by 4 bases and J by 6 bases, 10 bases remained unmatched. CDR1 and CDR2 (germline): SGHDT, YYEEEE. This CDR3 region has 14 residues. The CDR3 DNA reads as TGTGCCAGCAGCCCTATGGACAGGAGAGGCGAGCAGTACTTC. Protein sequence: CASSPMDRRGEQYF.

Concerning this clonotype: One end of the junction does not line up with germline, which may come from a read error. The rearrangement links TRBV20-1 to TRBJ1-1; a weak D match, TRBD1 (6 bases). The germline V gene has CDR1 DFQATT and CDR2 SNEGSKA (reference sequence). This CDR3 spans 14 amino acids. As DNA, the CDR3 is TGCAGTGCTAGCGGGGGGGCGACGAACTCTGAAGCTTTCTTT. It is translated as CSASGGATNSEAFF.

V is TRBV7-2 and J is TRBJ1-6, with D unresolved. The CDR3 length is 16 residues. Germline CDR1 reads SGHTA; CDR2 reads FQGNSA. Trimming left V 1 base short and J 6 bases short, with 13 bases between. This CDR3 reads CASSLVVSQSNSPLHF. The CDR3 DNA sequence: TGTGCCAGCAGCTTAGTAGTCTCGCAATCTAATTCACCCCTCCACTTT.

This clonotype occurred a few times. The rearrangement joins TRBV7-2 to TRBJ2-1; 10 nucleotides line up with TRBD2. This CDR3 comprises 16 residues. Germline-derived CDR1 and CDR2 are SGHTA and FQGNSA. Trimming took 6 bases from V and 8 from J; bases not matched to a gene: 13. The CDR3 sequence is CASSLRSSGSTHEQFF. As DNA, the CDR3 is TGTGCCAGCAGTTTAAGGTCTAGCGGGAGTACACATGAGCAGTTCTTC.

This clonotype was found a few times. The rearrangement uses TRBV6-4 and TRBJ1-2; D gene unclear. The V and J ends lost 0 bases and 8 bases respectively, with 16 bases between them. The length of the CDR3 is 15 residues. CDR1 is MRHNA, CDR2 SNTAGT, per germline. CDR3 nucleotide sequence: TGTGCCAGCAGTGACTCAAGCGAGGGATTCGGGGGCTACACCTTC. This encodes CASSDSSEGFGGYTF.

The chain links TRBV18 to TRBJ2-2; 13 bases match TRBD2. Unmatched junction bases numbered 9, after V lost 4 bases and J lost 7 bases. CDR3 size: 17 residues. Germline V lookup: CDR1 KGHSH, CDR2 LQKENI. For the CDR3, the DNA is TGTGCCAGCTCACAAGCCTCCGGGACTAGCGGGGACGGGGAGCTGTTTTTT. It is translated as CASSQASGTSGDGELFF. The whole variable domain, filled in from reference TRBV18 and TRBJ2-2, reads NAGVMQNPRHLVRRRGQEARLRCSPMKGHSHVYWYRQLPEEGLKFMVYLQKENIIDESGMPKERFSAEFPKEGPSILRIQQVVRGDSAAYFCASSQASGTSGDGELFFGEGSRLTVL.

This sequence joins TRBV7-2 and TRBJ1-1, with D tentatively TRBD1 (5 bases). CDR3 length: 16 residues. Germline CDR1 SGHTA, CDR2 FQGNSA. Trimming removed 2 bases at V and 1 base at J, with 14 bases between. The CDR3 loop reads CASSLNLRVGNTEAFF. The CDR3 region has the DNA TGTGCCAGCAGCTTAAACCTCAGGGTTGGGAACACTGAAGCTTTCTTT.

The chain links TRBV5-1 to TRBJ1-1; no reliable D call. Trimming took off 4 bases at V and 2 bases at J, with 18 bases between the two ends. Germline V CDR1 and CDR2: SGHRS, YFSETQ. The CDR3 loop spans 16 amino acids. CDR3 in amino acids: CASSQGLNPLNTEAFF. As DNA, the CDR3 is TGCGCCAGCAGCCAAGGGTTGAACCCTCTAAACACTGAAGCTTTCTTT.

This chain's CDR3 is CASGTSGSEQFF. The CDR3 DNA sequence: TGTGCCAGCGGGACTAGCGGATCGGAGCAGTTCTTC. The chain has TRBV19 and TRBJ2-1; 11 nucleotides line up with TRBD2. J gave up 10 bases and V 9 bases, and 5 bases lay outside the gene matches. This CDR3 has 12 residues. Germline V CDR1 and CDR2: LNHDA, SQIVND (reference sequence).

This clonotype showed up many times. The chain joins TRBV4-3 to TRBJ2-7; D unresolved. This CDR3 is built from 13 residues. Germline values: CDR1 LGHNA, CDR2 YSLEER. Deletions cut 0 bases from V and 1 base from J, with 4 bases between. CDR3 nucleotide sequence: TGCGCCAGCAGCCAAGATGGATCCTACGAGCAGTACTTC. Amino acids: CASSQDGSYEQYF.

This clonotype was detected ten times or more. The V call is TRBV20-1, the J call TRBJ2-1, with 8 bases fitting TRBD2. There are 13 residues in the CDR3. The germline V gene encodes CDR1 DFQATT and CDR2 SNEGSKA (reference sequence). Trimming cost V 2 bases and J 5 bases; bases outside gene matches: 2. CDR3: CSARLAGHNEQFF. Here the CDR3 DNA reads TGCAGTGCTAGACTAGCGGGTCACAATGAGCAGTTCTTC.

This clonotype came up many times. V and J are TRBV11-2 and TRBJ2-2, with TRBD1 as a possible D gene (6 bases). Germline V gene lookup returns CDR1 SGHAT and CDR2 FQNNGV. This CDR3 region has 15 residues. Trimming pared 7 bases from V and 3 bases from J, leaving 15 bases between. The CDR3 sequence is CASTRRQADTGELFF. CDR3 DNA sequence: TGTGCCAGCACCCGACGACAGGCCGACACCGGGGAGCTGTTTTTT.

The V call is TRBV6-2 or TRBV6-3, the J call TRBJ1-1; no clear D gene. Germline assignment: CDR1 MNHEY and CDR2 SVGEGT. The germline V and J ends were trimmed by 5 bases and 5 bases, with 18 bases remaining between them. The CDR3 length is 15 residues. Here the CDR3 DNA reads TGTGCCAGCAGTATCGCCCGGCCCCTGGGAACTGAAGCTTTCTTT. It yields the protein CASSIARPLGTEAFF.

This clonotype appeared a few times. The CDR3 loop reads CASSQRAGLAGGLAKNIQYF. In DNA, the CDR3 is TGTGCCAGCAGCCAGAGGGCTGGGCTAGCGGGAGGGTTAGCCAAAAACATTCAGTACTTC. The chain couples TRBV12-3 or TRBV12-4 to TRBJ2-4; 12 nucleotides agree with TRBD2. After removal of 6 bases from V and 0 bases from J, the junction contained 15 bases not matched to a gene. CDR3 length equals 20 residues.

The table lists this clonotype with many counts. This chain uses TRBV29-1 with TRBJ1-6, with D maybe TRBD1 (6 bases). Germline CDR1 SQVTM, CDR2 ANQGSEA. V was pared by 7 bases and J by 5 bases, with 9 bases between. The CDR3 is 12 residues long. CDR3 protein: CSARDNNSPLHF. DNA for the CDR3: TGCAGCGCCCGGGACAATAATTCACCCCTCCACTTT. Full variable domain (rest looked up from reference TRBV29-1 and TRBJ1-6): SAVISQKPSRDICQRGTSLTIQCQVDSQVTMMFWYRQQPGQSLTLIATANQGSEATYESGFVIDKFPISRPNLTFSTLTVSNMSPEDSSIYLCSARDNNSPLHFGNGTRLTVT.

This chain joins TRBV28 and TRBJ1-2, with 9 bases lining up with TRBD1. Germline CDR1 and CDR2: MDHEN and SYDVKM. V trimming: 7 bases; J trimming: 4 bases; junction bases outside the gene matches: 7. The CDR3 is made up of 14 amino acids. In DNA, the CDR3 is TGTGCCAGCAAACCTCGGACAGGGGCCTATGGCTACACCTTC. Translated, it gives CASKPRTGAYGYTF.

The chain recombines TRBV5-4 with TRBJ2-7; TRBD2 matches 12 bases. The J segment lost 2 bases and the V segment lost 4 bases, leaving 7 bases of the junction unmatched. Germline values: CDR1 SGHNT, CDR2 YYREEE (reference sequence). The CDR3 loop spans 16 amino acids. The CDR3 reads CASSPGTSGSTYEQYF. In nucleotides, the CDR3 is TGTGCCAGCAGCCCCGGGACTAGCGGGTCAACCTACGAGCAGTACTTC.

This clonotype has ten or more counts. The chain links TRBV29-1 to TRBJ2-1, with 7 bases that match TRBD1. Germline-derived CDR1 and CDR2 are SQVTM and ANQGSEA. Trimming removed 2 bases from V and 0 bases from J; junction bases left unmatched: 19. This CDR3 has 20 amino acids. CDR3 sequence (DNA): TGCAGCGTTGAACCTACTTCCATGACAGGGCGCACTAGCTCCTACAATGAGCAGTTCTTC. Translated: CSVEPTSMTGRTSSYNEQFF.

This sequence joins TRBV3-1 and TRBJ2-5; D possibly matches TRBD1 or TRBD2 (5 bases each). Germline assignment: CDR1 LGHDT and CDR2 YNNKEL (reference sequence). Trimming pared 1 base from V and 4 bases from J, leaving 28 bases between. The CDR3 has 20 residues. CDR3 amino acids: CASSQGKTIHPRRDGETQYF. Written as DNA, the CDR3 is TGTGCCAGCAGCCAAGGAAAAACCATCCACCCCCGCAGGGACGGAGAGACCCAGTACTTC.

This clonotype was seen more than once but under ten times. This chain links TRBV20-1 with TRBJ2-7; 7 nucleotides agree with TRBD1. V lost 5 bases, J lost 4 bases, and 14 bases stayed unmatched. Per germline, CDR1 DFQATT and CDR2 SNEGSKA (reference sequence). This CDR3 has 15 residues. CDR3 region: CSAYRSTGKRYEQYF. CDR3 sequence (DNA): TGCAGTGCTTACCGCTCGACAGGGAAGAGGTACGAGCAGTACTTC.

CDR3 in DNA: TGCAGTGCTAGAGTCCAGGTTTTCAATCAGCCCCAGCATTTT. Its protein is CSARVQVFNQPQHF. The chain joins TRBV20-1 to TRBJ1-5, with D hard to call. V was clipped by 1 base and J by 3 bases, with 10 bases between them. The CDR3 loop spans 14 amino acids. Germline V gene lookup returns CDR1 DFQATT and CDR2 SNEGSKA (reference sequence).

This clonotype was seen repeatedly, ten times or more. The J gene is TRBJ2-7, the V gene TRBV29-1; perhaps TRBD1 as D (5 bases). The V end was cut by 4 bases, the J end by 6 bases, with 16 bases between. The CDR3 has 13 amino acids. Looked up from germline, CDR1 is SQVTM and CDR2 is ANQGSEA. In nucleotides, the CDR3 is TGCAGCGTTGTTATCCAGGGCCAGGGCGAGCAGTACTTC. Encoded protein: CSVVIQGQGEQYF.

This clonotype was counted many times. V is TRBV11-2 and J is TRBJ2-3; possibly TRBD1 or TRBD2 for D (5 bases each). The CDR3 contains 15 residues. The germline V gene has CDR1 SGHAT and CDR2 FQNNGV. The V and J ends lost 1 base and 6 bases respectively, with 14 bases between them. In DNA form, the CDR3 reads TGTGCCAGCAGCTTAGGGGGGACGGGAAGGGATACGCAGTATTTT. It encodes CASSLGGTGRDTQYF.

The rearrangement links TRBV20-1 to TRBJ1-1; D might be TRBD1 (6 bases). The germline V and J ends were trimmed by 6 bases and 4 bases, with 15 bases remaining between them. Germline CDR1 DFQATT, CDR2 SNEGSKA (reference sequence). The CDR3 runs to 13 residues. This CDR3 reads CSAHDGGATEAFF. In nucleotides, the CDR3 is TGCAGTGCCCACGACGGGGGGGCCACTGAAGCTTTCTTT.